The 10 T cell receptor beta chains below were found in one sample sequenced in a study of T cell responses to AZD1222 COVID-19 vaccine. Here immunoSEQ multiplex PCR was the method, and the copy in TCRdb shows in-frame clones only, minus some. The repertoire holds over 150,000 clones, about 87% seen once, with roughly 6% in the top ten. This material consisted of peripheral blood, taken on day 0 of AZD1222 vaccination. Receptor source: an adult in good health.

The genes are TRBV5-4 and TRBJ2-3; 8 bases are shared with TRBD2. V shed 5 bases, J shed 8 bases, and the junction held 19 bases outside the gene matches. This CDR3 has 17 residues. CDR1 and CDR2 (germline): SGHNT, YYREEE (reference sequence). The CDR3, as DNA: TGTGCCAGCAGTCGCAAAATAGCGGGAACAATACAGATTACGCAGTATTTT. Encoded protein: CASSRKIAGTIQITQYF.

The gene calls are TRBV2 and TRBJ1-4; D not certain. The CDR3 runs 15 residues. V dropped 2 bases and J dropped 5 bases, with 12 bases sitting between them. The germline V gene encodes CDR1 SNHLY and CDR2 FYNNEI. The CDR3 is CASSERPVSNEKLFF. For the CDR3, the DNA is TGTGCCAGCAGTGAACGGCCAGTTTCGAATGAAAAACTGTTTTTT.

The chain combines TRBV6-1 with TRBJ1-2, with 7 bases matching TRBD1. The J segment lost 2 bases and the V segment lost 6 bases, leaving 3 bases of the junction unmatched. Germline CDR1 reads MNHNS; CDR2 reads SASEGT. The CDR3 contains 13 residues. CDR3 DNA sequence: TGTGCCAGCAGCGACAGGGAAAACTATGGCTACACCTTC. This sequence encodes CASSDRENYGYTF.

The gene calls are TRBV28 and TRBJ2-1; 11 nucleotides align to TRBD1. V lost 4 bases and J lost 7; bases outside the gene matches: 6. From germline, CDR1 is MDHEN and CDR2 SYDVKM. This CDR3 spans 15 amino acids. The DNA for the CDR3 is TGTGCCAGCAGTTCCTCCGGGACAGGGGGAAATGAGCAGTTCTTC. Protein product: CASSSSGTGGNEQFF.

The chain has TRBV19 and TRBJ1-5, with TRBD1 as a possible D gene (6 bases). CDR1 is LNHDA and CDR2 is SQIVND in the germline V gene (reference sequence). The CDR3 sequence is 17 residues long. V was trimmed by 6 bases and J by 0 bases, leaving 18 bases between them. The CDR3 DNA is TGTGCCAGTAGCTGGGGGGGGCCCATATATAGCAATCAGCCCCAGCATTTT. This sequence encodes CASSWGGPIYSNQPQHF.

The CDR3 DNA reads TGTGCCAGCAGCGTAGGGGGGCAAAGGGGCACAGATACGCAGTATTTT. Translating it yields CASSVGGQRGTDTQYF. The chain joins TRBV9 to TRBJ2-3, with D possibly TRBD1 on 6 matching bases. This CDR3 region has 16 residues. V gave up 0 bases and J gave up 1 base, with 12 bases separating them. Per the germline V gene, CDR1 is SGDLS and CDR2 is YYNGEE.

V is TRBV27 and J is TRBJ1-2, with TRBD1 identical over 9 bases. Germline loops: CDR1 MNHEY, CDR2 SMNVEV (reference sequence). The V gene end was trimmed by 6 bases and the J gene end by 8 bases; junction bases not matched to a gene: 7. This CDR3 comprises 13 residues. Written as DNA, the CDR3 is TGTGCCAGCAGGTTACAAACAGGGGGCGGCTACACCTTC. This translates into CASRLQTGGGYTF.

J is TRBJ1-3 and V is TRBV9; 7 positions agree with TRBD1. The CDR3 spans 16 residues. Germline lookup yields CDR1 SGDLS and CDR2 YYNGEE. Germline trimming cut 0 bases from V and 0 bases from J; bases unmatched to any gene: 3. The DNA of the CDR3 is TGTGCCAGCAGCGTAGCAGGGGGAAGCTCTGGAAACACCATATATTTT. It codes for CASSVAGGSSGNTIYF.

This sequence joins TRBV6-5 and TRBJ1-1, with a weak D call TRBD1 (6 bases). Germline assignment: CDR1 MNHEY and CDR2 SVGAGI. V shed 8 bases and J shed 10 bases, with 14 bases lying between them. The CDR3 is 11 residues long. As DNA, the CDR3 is TGTGCCAGCCATAACACAGGGCCAGCTTTCTTT. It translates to CASHNTGPAFF.

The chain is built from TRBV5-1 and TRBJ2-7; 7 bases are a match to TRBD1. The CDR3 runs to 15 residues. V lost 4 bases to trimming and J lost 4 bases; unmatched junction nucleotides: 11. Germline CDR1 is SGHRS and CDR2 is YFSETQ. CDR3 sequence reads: CASSPRQGSRYEQYF. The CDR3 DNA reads TGCGCCAGCAGCCCCCGACAGGGTAGTAGATACGAGCAGTACTTC.